The 23 T cell receptor beta chains presented below share a single source sample, sequenced in a study of blood T cell repertoires in COVID-19. TCRdb's table, derived via immunoSEQ multiplex PCR, lists solely in-frame clones and lacks some. Of about 320,000 clones in the sample, roughly 85% were seen once. The sequenced material came from peripheral blood. The receptor set was obtained from a human donor in a cohort sampled during active COVID-19.

This clone has only one observation. The J gene is TRBJ2-7, the V gene TRBV12-3 or TRBV12-4; D is perhaps TRBD1 (5 bases). CDR3 length: 13 amino acids. The V end was cut by 3 bases, the J end by 7 bases, with 13 bases between. In DNA form, the CDR3 reads TGTGCCAGCAGTTTTACAGGTACTTGGGAGCAGTACTTC. It codes for CASSFTGTWEQYF.

The genes are TRBV2 and TRBJ2-7; 10 bases are a match to TRBD1. This CDR3 has 14 amino acids. V shed 6 bases and J 2 bases; nucleotides not matched to a gene: 4. The germline gives CDR1 SNHLY, CDR2 FYNNEI. The CDR3 nucleotides read TGTGCCAGCAGGATGGACAGGGGGGCCTACGAGCAGTACTTC. Translation gives CASRMDRGAYEQYF.

V usage is TRBV6-5 and J usage is TRBJ2-7; D may be TRBD1 (5 bases). Trimming stripped 5 bases from V and 6 bases from J, with 11 bases between. Germline CDR1 is MNHEY and CDR2 is SVGAGI. CDR3 length: 12 residues. The CDR3 DNA is TGTGCCAGCAGTAACACCAGGGTCGAGCAGTACTTC. Amino acid sequence: CASSNTRVEQYF.

Written as DNA, the CDR3 is TGTGCCAGCAGTTCTTGGACTAGCGGGGGCAATGAGCAGTTCTTC. This encodes CASSSWTSGGNEQFF. The chain joins TRBV6-5 to TRBJ2-1, with 13 bases that match TRBD2. The ends lost 4 bases at V and 6 bases at J; junction bases unmatched: 3. CDR3 size: 15 residues. CDR1 and CDR2 from the germline V gene are MNHEY and SVGAGI.

This chain uses TRBV12-3 or TRBV12-4 with TRBJ1-6, with D uncertain. V lost 7 bases and J lost 9, with 7 bases in between. This CDR3 is 11 amino acids long. CDR3 sequence: CASTRGSPLHF. The CDR3 bases are TGTGCCAGCACCAGAGGTTCACCCCTCCACTTT.

The chain joins TRBV5-5 to TRBJ1-1, with D unresolved. The CDR3 length is 14 residues. Germline-derived CDR1 and CDR2 are SGHKS and YYEKEE (reference sequence). V shed 2 bases and J shed 1 base, with 9 bases lying between them. The DNA for the CDR3 is TGTGCCAGCAGCTTACCAGTCCAGAACACTGAAGCTTTCTTT. It yields the protein CASSLPVQNTEAFF.

The V gene is TRBV15, the J gene TRBJ2-1; 8 bases are a match to TRBD2. The CDR3 runs 16 residues. The germline gives CDR1 LNHNV, CDR2 YYDKDF (reference sequence). The junction had 7 bases not matched to a gene; V was cut back by 2 bases and J by 4 bases. CDR3 bases: TGTGCCACCAGCAGAAAAAGCGGGGGTCTATACAATGAGCAGTTCTTC. Encoded protein: CATSRKSGGLYNEQFF.

A single count supports this clone. The sample contains more than one DNA sequence encoding this CDR3. The chain uses TRBV3-1 (or the pseudogene TRBV3-2) and TRBJ2-7; D ambiguous. CDR3 length equals 12 residues. The V gene lost 1 base and the J gene lost 4 bases, with 5 bases spanning the gap. Germline CDR1 is LGHDT and CDR2 is YNNKEL (reference sequence). Here the CDR3 DNA reads TGTGCCAGCAGCCAAGTCAATTACGAGCAGTACTTC. Translation: CASSQVNYEQYF.

The rearrangement uses TRBV7-3 and TRBJ2-3, with 10 bases fitting TRBD1. Germline trimming cut 5 bases from V and 5 bases from J; bases unmatched to any gene: 4. The CDR3 sequence is 14 residues long. CDR1 and CDR2 from the germline V gene are SGHTA and FQGTGA. This CDR3 is CASSRDRGEDTQYF. The CDR3 DNA reads TGTGCCAGCAGCCGGGACAGGGGTGAAGATACGCAGTATTTT. Full variable domain (missing parts from reference TRBV7-3 and TRBJ2-3): GAGVSQTPSNKVTEKGKYVELRCDPISGHTALYWYRQSLGQGPEFLIYFQGTGAADDSGLPNDRFFAVRPEGSVSTLKIQRTERGDSAVYLCASSRDRGEDTQYFGPGTRLTVL.

V usage is TRBV19 and J usage is TRBJ2-7; D remains unclear. The V gene lost 3 bases and the J gene lost 4 bases, with 4 bases spanning the gap. Germline V gives CDR1 LNHDA, CDR2 SQIVND (reference sequence). The CDR3 spans 11 residues. The CDR3 protein is CASSINYEQYF. The CDR3 DNA reads TGTGCCAGTAGTATTAATTACGAGCAGTACTTC.

In its sample, this clone was seen a few times. This chain uses TRBV6-5 with TRBJ2-7; 7 bases align to TRBD1. Per germline, CDR1 MNHEY and CDR2 SVGAGI. Trimming at V came to 0 bases and at J to 7 bases, leaving 6 bases not matched to a gene. The CDR3 is 14 residues long. The CDR3 sequence: CASSYSVGQLEQYF. CDR3 bases: TGTGCCAGCAGTTACTCCGTGGGACAGCTTGAGCAGTACTTC.

The rearrangement uses TRBV5-6 and TRBJ1-1; a weak D match, TRBD1 (6 bases). The germline V gene encodes CDR1 SGHDT and CDR2 YYEEEE. V lost 2 bases, J lost 1 base, and 12 bases lay in between. CDR3 length equals 15 residues. CDR3 nucleotide sequence: TGTGCCAGCAGCTTAGGAGGACAGTGGAACACTGAAGCTTTCTTT. Protein product: CASSLGGQWNTEAFF.

The J gene is TRBJ1-4, the V gene TRBV12-5; the D gene is possibly TRBD1 (5 bases). Germline loops: CDR1 LGHNT, CDR2 FRNRAP. V was pared by 10 bases and J by 8 bases, with 14 bases between. The CDR3 runs 12 residues. This CDR3 reads CATGGWNEKLFF. CDR3 DNA sequence: TGTGCTACCGGGGGGTGGAACGAAAAACTGTTTTTT.

The chain joins TRBV19 to TRBJ1-5; no clear D. This CDR3 contains 13 residues. From germline, CDR1 is LNHDA and CDR2 SQIVND (reference sequence). V lost 5 bases and J lost 0, with 5 bases in between. CDR3 coding DNA: TGTGCCAGTAGTTTTAATAGCAATCAGCCCCAGCATTTT. Protein sequence: CASSFNSNQPQHF.

The chain combines TRBV5-5 with TRBJ2-7; 8 bases are shared with TRBD2. V lost 3 bases to trimming and J lost 0 bases; unmatched junction nucleotides: 5. Per the germline V gene, CDR1 is SGHKS and CDR2 is YYEKEE (reference sequence). This CDR3 comprises 15 residues. In DNA form, the CDR3 reads TGTGCCAGCAGCTATGGCGGGGGGTCCTCCTACGAGCAGTACTTC. Its protein product is CASSYGGGSSYEQYF.

The chain carries TRBV2 and TRBJ1-5; D gene uncertain. V lost 4 bases, J lost 0 bases, and 7 bases lay in between. Germline lookup yields CDR1 SNHLY and CDR2 FYNNEI. The CDR3 is made up of 14 amino acids. The CDR3: CASSADYSNQPQHF. In nucleotides, the CDR3 is TGTGCCAGCAGTGCCGACTATAGCAATCAGCCCCAGCATTTT.

This chain links TRBV30 with TRBJ2-6; D not certain. The CDR3 covers 13 residues. Deletions cut 8 bases from V and 1 base from J, with 9 bases between. Looked up from germline, CDR1 is GTSNPN and CDR2 is SVGIG (reference sequence). CDR3 sequence: CAATGSGANVLTF. CDR3 nucleotide sequence: TGTGCCGCCACGGGTTCTGGGGCCAACGTCCTGACTTTC.

This rearrangement joins TRBV3-1 (or the pseudogene TRBV3-2) to TRBJ2-1; TRBD2 matches at 7 bases. Germline values: CDR1 LGHDT, CDR2 YNNKEL (reference sequence). The V segment lost 0 bases and the J segment 4 bases; nucleotides outside the gene matches: 9. CDR3 length: 17 amino acids. CDR3 protein: CASSQDRDYPSYNEQFF. CDR3 sequence (DNA): TGTGCCAGCAGCCAAGATCGGGACTATCCTTCGTACAATGAGCAGTTCTTC.

CDR3: CASSLRGPLYNEQFF. The DNA for the CDR3 is TGTGCCAGCAGTTTAAGGGGTCCCCTCTACAATGAGCAGTTCTTC. V and J are TRBV28 and TRBJ2-1; perhaps TRBD1 as D (5 bases). V lost 2 bases and J 3 bases, leaving 11 bases between the germline ends. The CDR3 runs 15 residues. Looked up from germline, CDR1 is MDHEN and CDR2 is SYDVKM.

The chain joins TRBV25-1 to TRBJ1-2; D gene unclear. Trimming stripped 1 base from V and 5 bases from J, with 8 bases between. CDR1 MGHDK and CDR2 SYGVNS come from the germline V gene. The CDR3 covers 13 residues. The CDR3 is CASSEFERYGYTF. CDR3 bases: TGTGCCAGCAGTGAATTTGAACGGTATGGCTACACCTTC.

This chain connects TRBV20-1 to TRBJ1-2; no clear D. Germline V CDR1 and CDR2: DFQATT, SNEGSKA (reference sequence). The CDR3 loop spans 13 amino acids. V dropped 3 bases and J dropped 1 base, with 9 bases sitting between them. CDR3 nucleotide sequence: TGCAGTGCTAGTCCAGGCCTTAACTATGGCTACACCTTC. Its protein product is CSASPGLNYGYTF.

This chain joins TRBV4-2 and TRBJ2-1; TRBD2 aligns across 15 bases. This CDR3 contains 17 residues. Germline-derived CDR1 and CDR2 are LGHNA and YNFKEQ. V lost 1 base, J lost 7 bases, and 5 bases stayed unmatched. CDR3 residues: CASSQGTSGGAQNEQFF. The CDR3, as DNA: TGTGCCAGCAGCCAAGGGACTAGCGGGGGGGCCCAGAATGAGCAGTTCTTC.

A single count supports this clone. The chain links TRBV9 to TRBJ2-1; D may be TRBD2 (6 bases). V was clipped by 0 bases and J by 0 bases, with 16 bases between them. The germline gives CDR1 SGDLS, CDR2 YYNGEE. This CDR3 contains 18 residues. The CDR3 DNA follows: TGTGCCAGCAGCGTAGCTTTGGGGGACTTAAACTCCTACAATGAGCAGTTCTTC. Translation gives CASSVALGDLNSYNEQFF. The full variable domain, in which reference TRBV9 and TRBJ2-1 provide the parts outside the CDR3, is DSGVTQTPKHLITATGQRVTLRCSPRSGDLSVYWYQQSLDQGLQFLIQYYNGEERAKGNILERFSAQQFPDLHSELNLSSLELGDSALYFCASSVALGDLNSYNEQFFGPGTRLTVL.